This T cell receptor (beta chain) is from a study of CD8 T cells in ankylosing spondylitis. Study-level points and caveats: The study identified a TCR beta motif of roughly eight highly homologous variants that appeared characteristic of ankylosing spondylitis blood.

On this clonotype: Its antigen is unknown.

From the 5' RACE reads, TCRdb called clonotypes with MiXCR, one entry per CDR3 protein. The sample gives 200,000 to 300,000 distinct CDR3 sequences, roughly 8.6% of which show up once; approximately 7% is in the top ten. The CDR3 covers 16 residues. The V and J ends lost 1 base and 1 base, in that order; junction bases with no gene match: 2. Germline V gives CDR1 DFQATT, CDR2 SNEGSKA (reference sequence). The sequenced material came from blood, either unsorted or a sorted T cell fraction (not recorded which). The V and J genes are TRBV20-1 and TRBJ2-3, with 13 bases that match TRBD2. The origin of this receptor is a male donor with ankylosing spondylitis or in good health (not recorded which). Written as DNA, the CDR3 is TGCAGTGCTAGAGGGACTAGCGGGAGCCGCACAGATACGCAGTATTTT. This encodes CSARGTSGSRTDTQYF.